This T cell receptor beta chain was sequenced for a study of cytomegalovirus exposure and HLA in healthy donors. The V gene's germline CDR1 is MDHEN and CDR2 SYDVKM. After removal of 8 bases from V and 0 bases from J, the junction contained 16 bases not matched to a gene. The CDR3 covers 19 residues. Method: immunoSEQ multiplex PCR; TCRdb's copy keeps in-frame clones and lacks some. Among more than 55,000 clones, approximately 96% were seen once, and the ten largest hold 0.9% to 1%. The origin of this receptor is a man between 18 and 35 years old in good health and CMV-seronegative. V and J are TRBV28 and TRBJ2-1; 10 bases fit TRBD2. Sequencing was done on a sample of PBMCs. CDR3 nucleotide sequence: TGTGCCAGCGGGCGAAGGGGGCTCTCTAGCGGGAGCTCCTACAATGAGCAGTTCTTC. This codes for CASGRRGLSSGSSYNEQFF.